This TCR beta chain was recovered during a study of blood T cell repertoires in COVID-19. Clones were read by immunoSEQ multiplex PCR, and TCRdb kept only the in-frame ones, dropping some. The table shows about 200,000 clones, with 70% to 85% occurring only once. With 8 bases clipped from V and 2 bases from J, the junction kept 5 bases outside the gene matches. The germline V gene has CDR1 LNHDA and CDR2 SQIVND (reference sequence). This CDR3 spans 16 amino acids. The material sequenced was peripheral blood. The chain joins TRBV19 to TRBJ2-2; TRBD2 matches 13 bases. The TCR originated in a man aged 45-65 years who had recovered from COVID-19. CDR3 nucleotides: TGTGCCAGTTCCGGGACTAGCGGGAAAAACACCGGGGAGCTGTTTTTT. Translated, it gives CASSGTSGKNTGELFF.